The present T cell receptor beta chain was sequenced within a study of blood T cell repertoires in COVID-19 (dated by TCRdb to about 2020). Some background on the complete study: Samples from collaborators originated in the United States, Italy and Spain and spanned both the acute and convalescent phases of COVID-19. The prospective study material was composed of cDNA or gDNA derived from T cells, B-cell-depleted T cells, or PBMCs. Subjects who had been exposed to COVID-19, were actively infected with it, or had recovered from it provided the deeply sampled blood TCRbeta repertoires that made up the dataset. The repertoires were released in a freely available public database intended as a resource for research on the immune response to SARS-CoV-2. Samples came from the ongoing ImmuneRACE study (first 160 participants) plus 1,254 subjects from 6 global collaborators. A de-identified subject ID, COVID-19 status, age in years and sex were almost always included in the sample metadata. HLA class I and class II types, where available, came from metadata supplied by the sample provider rather than from assay-based typing.

One collaborating source in Seattle enrolled patients during active infection and followed them longitudinally through the course of disease. Collaborating institutions collected whole blood in K2EDTA tubes following their own protocols. For TCRbeta analysis, collaborators shipped samples as frozen whole blood, isolated PBMCs, or DNA extracted from either of those sample types. Reading from cysteine to phenylalanine, the CDR3 counts 15 amino acids. The retained sequence is limited to the CDR3, 45 bases, with the frame set at the first base. V ends up 4 bases short and J 6 bases short, with an unmatched junction base count of 6. From a lookup of the germline V gene, CDR1 and CDR2 are SGHRS and YFSETQ. Details on this clone: Its antigen is currently not known. The input lacks base qualities; no much larger clone sits a single base away.

Paper-wide results and their limitations: The amount of clinical and demographic metadata varied by source and participant and was provided uncurated.

The immunoSEQ Assay, a bias-controlled multiplex PCR, was used to amplify TCRbeta CDR3 regions from genomic DNA. The authors processed their data as follows. Within the assay, amplification of reference gene primers was used to estimate how many nucleated cells each sample contained. To quantify the absolute abundance of each unique TCRbeta CDR3 rearrangement, sequence reads were collapsed and filtered. For each sample, productive Simpson clonality was calculated as the square root of Simpson's diversity index over productive rearrangements. The source is immuneACCESS, and TCRdb retained only in-frame sequences with V and J called. Part of the clones is not carried over; for the studies checked, unresolved V genes explain less than half of this, and the remainder is unexplained. V, J and clone size were drawn from that table, and D and trimming were deduced from the DNA. The sample contains under 200,000 clones, 82% of them found a single time. Of the sample, 7.8% is held by the ten largest clones.

Here the chain combines TRBV5-1 and TRBJ1-4; a stretch of 10 junction bases matches TRBD1. This receptor was taken from a woman between 55 and 75 years old with COVID-19, enrolled during active disease. Sequenced sample: peripheral blood. The CDR3 sequence is CASSPGGTGDEKLFF. The nucleotide sequence is TGCGCCAGCAGCCCCGGTGGGACAGGGGATGAAAAACTGTTTTTT.